This T cell receptor beta chain was recorded in a study of blood T cell repertoires in COVID-19. The V and J ends lost 0 bases and 5 bases, in that order; junction bases with no gene match: 10. CDR1 is ENHRY and CDR2 is SYGVKD in the germline V gene. CDR3 size: 17 residues. The table came from immunoSEQ multiplex PCR; TCRdb's copy has only in-frame clones and leaves some out. The data hold about 420,000 clones, with about 87% observed a single time. V is TRBV10-3 and J is TRBJ1-3, with 7 positions matching TRBD1. What was sequenced was peripheral blood. This clonotype was sampled from a man between 18 and 35 years old with COVID-19, enrolled during active disease. The CDR3 bases are TGTGCCATCAGTGAGTCTCTCCCCGGGACAGCCCGAAACACCATATATTTT. This gives the protein CAISESLPGTARNTIYF.